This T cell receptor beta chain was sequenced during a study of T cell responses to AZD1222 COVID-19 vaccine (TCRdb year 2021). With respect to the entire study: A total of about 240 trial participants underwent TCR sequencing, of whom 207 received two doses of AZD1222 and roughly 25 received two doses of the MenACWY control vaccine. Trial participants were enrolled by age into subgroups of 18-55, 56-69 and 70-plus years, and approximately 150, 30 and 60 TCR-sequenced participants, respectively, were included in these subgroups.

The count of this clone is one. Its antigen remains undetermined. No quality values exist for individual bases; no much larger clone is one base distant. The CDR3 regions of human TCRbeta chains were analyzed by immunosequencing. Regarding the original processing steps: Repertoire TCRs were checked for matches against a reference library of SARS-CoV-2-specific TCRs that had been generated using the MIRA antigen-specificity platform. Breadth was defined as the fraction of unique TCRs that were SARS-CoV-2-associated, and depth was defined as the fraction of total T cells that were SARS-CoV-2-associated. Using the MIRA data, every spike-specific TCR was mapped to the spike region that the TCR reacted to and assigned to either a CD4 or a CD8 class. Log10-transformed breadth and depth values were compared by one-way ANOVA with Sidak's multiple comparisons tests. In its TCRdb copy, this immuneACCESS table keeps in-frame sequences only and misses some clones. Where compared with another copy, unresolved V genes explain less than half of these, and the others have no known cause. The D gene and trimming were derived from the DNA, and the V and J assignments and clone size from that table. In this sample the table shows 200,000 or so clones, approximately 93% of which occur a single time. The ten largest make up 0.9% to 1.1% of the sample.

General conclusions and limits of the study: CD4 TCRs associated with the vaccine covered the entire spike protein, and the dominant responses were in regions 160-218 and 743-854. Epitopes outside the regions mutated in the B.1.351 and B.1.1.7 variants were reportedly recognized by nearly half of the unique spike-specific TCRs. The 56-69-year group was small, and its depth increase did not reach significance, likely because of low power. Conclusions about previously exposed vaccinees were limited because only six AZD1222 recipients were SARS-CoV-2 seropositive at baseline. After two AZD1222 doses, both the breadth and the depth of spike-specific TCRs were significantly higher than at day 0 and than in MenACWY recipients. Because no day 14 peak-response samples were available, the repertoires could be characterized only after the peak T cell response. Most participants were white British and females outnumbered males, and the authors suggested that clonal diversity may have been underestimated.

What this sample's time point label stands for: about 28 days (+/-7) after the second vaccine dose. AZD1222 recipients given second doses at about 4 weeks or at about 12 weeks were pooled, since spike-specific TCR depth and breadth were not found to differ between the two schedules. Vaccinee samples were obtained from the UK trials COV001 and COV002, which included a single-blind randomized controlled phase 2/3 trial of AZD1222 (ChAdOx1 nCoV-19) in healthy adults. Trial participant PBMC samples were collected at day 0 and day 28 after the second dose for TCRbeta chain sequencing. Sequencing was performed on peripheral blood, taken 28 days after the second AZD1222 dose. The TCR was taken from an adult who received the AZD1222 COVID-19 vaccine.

The CDR3 protein: CASSQGRKLFF. The nucleotide sequence is TGTGCCAGCAGCCAGGGACGAAAACTGTTTTTT. The rearranged chain carries TRBV6-5 and TRBJ1-4; the D gene is perhaps TRBD1, on 5 matching bases. The trim is 6 bases for V and 10 bases for J, with a gap of 9 bases between the germline ends. Taken from cysteine to phenylalanine, the CDR3 has 11 residues. Solely the CDR3 DNA is kept, with 33 bases framed from the first base. The germline V gene provides CDR1 MNHEY and CDR2 SVGAGI.